These 13 T cell receptor beta chains originate from one sample sequenced in a study of CD8 T cells in ankylosing spondylitis. Study-wide points: Seven to nine highly homologous variants made up a TCR beta motif, and this motif appeared characteristic of ankylosing spondylitis blood.

No antigen has been assigned to these receptors. A single record per CDR3 protein comes from TCRdb applying MiXCR to the 5' RACE reads. This sample has around 430,000 distinct CDR3 sequences, with 15% to 20% found just once. Sequencing used blood, either unsorted or a sorted T cell fraction (not recorded which). These receptors originate from a male donor with ankylosing spondylitis.

V usage is TRBV20-1 and J usage is TRBJ2-2; 12 bases match TRBD2. Germline assignment: CDR1 DFQATT and CDR2 SNEGSKA (reference sequence). This CDR3 has 15 amino acids. Trimming removed 6 bases from V and 5 bases from J; junction bases left unmatched: 7. CDR3 in DNA: TGCAGTGCCTACCTAGCGGGAGGGGGAACCGGGGAGCTGTTTTTT. Its protein is CSAYLAGGGTGELFF.

This clonotype was counted between two and nine times. J is TRBJ2-5 and V is TRBV3-1; 10 nucleotides match TRBD1. V was pared by 3 bases and J by 5 bases, with 12 bases of the junction left unmatched. Germline V lookup: CDR1 LGHDT, CDR2 YNNKEL (reference sequence). CDR3 length: 17 amino acids. CDR3 sequence reads: CASSQDTKGQGSETQYF. The CDR3 DNA sequence: TGTGCCAGCAGCCAGGACACCAAGGGACAGGGGAGCGAGACCCAGTACTTC.

There are a few counts of this clonotype. V gene TRBV12-3 or TRBV12-4 combines with J gene TRBJ2-7, with a weak D call TRBD2 (7 bases). The CDR3 contains 14 residues. V was shortened by 8 bases and J by 0 bases, with 14 bases between the two germline ends. CDR3 sequence reads: CASQGGGLSYEQYF. CDR3 nucleotides: TGTGCCAGCCAAGGGGGGGGCCTCTCCTACGAGCAGTACTTC.

This clonotype was counted only a few times. This chain uses TRBV29-1 with TRBJ2-5; maybe TRBD1 (5 bases). Trimming took 3 bases from V and 7 from J, leaving 12 bases between them. Germline V lookup: CDR1 SQVTM, CDR2 ANQGSEA. CDR3 size: 12 residues. CDR3 loop: CSVEEHTGTQYF. The DNA of the CDR3 is TGCAGCGTTGAGGAACATACAGGGACCCAGTACTTC.

This rearrangement joins TRBV27 to TRBJ2-7; D is possibly TRBD1 (6 bases). The V end lost 2 bases, the J end lost 0 bases, and 8 bases lay between the germline ends. The germline CDR1 and CDR2 sequences are MNHEY and SMNVEV (reference sequence). This CDR3 comprises 14 residues. The CDR3, as DNA: TGTGCCAGCAGTTTAATGGACAGCTCCTACGAGCAGTACTTC. This encodes CASSLMDSSYEQYF.

CDR3 amino acids: CASSQEGIVENEQFF. The CDR3, as DNA: TGTGCCAGCAGCCAAGAGGGCATCGTTGAGAATGAGCAGTTCTTC. This rearrangement joins TRBV4-2 to TRBJ2-1; D is undetermined. The CDR3 extends over 15 amino acids. The V gene lost 0 bases and the J gene lost 7 bases, with 13 bases spanning the gap. Germline loops: CDR1 LGHNA, CDR2 YNFKEQ.

This clonotype was observed a handful of times. This chain joins TRBV6-5 and TRBJ2-1; 8 nucleotides line up with TRBD2. There are 12 residues in the CDR3. The germline V gene has CDR1 MNHEY and CDR2 SVGAGI. The ends lost 5 bases at V and 7 bases at J; junction bases unmatched: 1. This CDR3 reads CASSTGGNEQFF. The CDR3 region has the DNA TGTGCCAGCAGTACGGGGGGGAATGAGCAGTTCTTC.

The CDR3 reads CAWSGVGGTGTDTQYF. CDR3 nucleotide sequence: TGTGCCTGGAGTGGGGTAGGCGGGACCGGCACAGATACGCAGTATTTT. V gene TRBV30 combines with J gene TRBJ2-3; D may be TRBD2 (6 bases). CDR1 and CDR2 from the germline V gene are GTSNPN and SVGIG (reference sequence). The CDR3 is 16 amino acids. Trimming left V 1 base short and J 1 base short, with 15 bases between.

A few counts support this clonotype. This sequence joins TRBV20-1 and TRBJ2-1; D gene uncertain. The V gene lost 3 bases and the J gene lost 8 bases, with 11 bases spanning the gap. There are 12 residues in the CDR3. Germline-derived CDR1 and CDR2 are DFQATT and SNEGSKA (reference sequence). Here the CDR3 reads CSARYNRDEQFF. The CDR3 DNA reads as TGCAGTGCTAGGTATAATAGGGATGAGCAGTTCTTC.

This rearrangement joins TRBV3-1 to TRBJ1-5; D perhaps matches TRBD1 (5 bases). V was pared by 1 base and J by 7 bases, with 11 bases between. From germline, CDR1 is LGHDT and CDR2 YNNKEL (reference sequence). The CDR3 contains 14 residues. CDR3 loop: CASSQVHRDQPQHF. CDR3 nucleotides: TGTGCCAGCAGCCAAGTTCACCGGGACCAGCCCCAGCATTTT.

This clonotype was recorded a few times. CDR3 coding DNA: TGTGCCAGCAGCGGACTGGCGACCTACAATGAGCAGTTCTTC. Residues: CASSGLATYNEQFF. V and J are TRBV12-3 or TRBV12-4 and TRBJ2-1; D is perhaps TRBD2 (5 bases). This CDR3 region has 14 residues. Trimming pared 6 bases from V and 2 bases from J, leaving 11 bases between.

This clonotype was detected ten times or more. DNA for the CDR3: TGTGCCAGCAGTTTTAGCGGTGGAATCTATGGCTACACCTTC. Translation gives CASSFSGGIYGYTF. This chain joins TRBV12-3 or TRBV12-4 and TRBJ1-2, with D unclear. The CDR3 is made up of 14 amino acids. Trimming took off 3 bases at V and 4 bases at J, with 12 bases between the two ends.

The table lists this clonotype with a few counts. The chain combines TRBV12-3 or TRBV12-4 with TRBJ2-3; 16 positions agree with TRBD2. This CDR3 is 20 amino acids long. Trimming removed 5 bases from V and 1 base from J; junction bases left unmatched: 12. Here the CDR3 reads CASSGPGLAGGPPGTDTQYF. CDR3 nucleotides: TGTGCCAGCAGTGGGCCGGGACTAGCGGGGGGGCCCCCCGGCACAGATACGCAGTATTTT.